These 7 T cell receptor beta chains originate from one sample sequenced in a study of cytomegalovirus exposure and HLA in healthy donors. This table comes from immunoSEQ multiplex PCR, and its TCRdb copy is limited to in-frame clones, with some not included. The sample has about 170,000 clones, over 85% seen once. Sequencing was performed on PBMCs. These receptors were collected from a woman between 18 and 29 years old in good health and CMV-seropositive.

V gene TRBV7-2 combines with J gene TRBJ2-3; weak D call: TRBD1 (5 bases). Germline loops: CDR1 SGHTA, CDR2 FQGNSA. The CDR3 totals 15 residues. V was trimmed by 5 bases and J by 4 bases, leaving 16 bases between them. This chain's CDR3 is CASSPQAGIPDTQYF. As DNA, the CDR3 is TGTGCCAGCAGCCCCCAGGCAGGGATCCCAGATACGCAGTATTTT.

The chain is built from TRBV18 and TRBJ1-1; D gene uncertain. V was shortened by 2 bases and J by 5 bases, with 12 bases between the two germline ends. The length of the CDR3 is 14 residues. Looked up from germline, CDR1 is KGHSH and CDR2 is LQKENI. The CDR3 sequence is CASSPGPGRTEAFF. CDR3 in DNA: TGTGCCAGCTCACCAGGGCCAGGTCGGACTGAAGCTTTCTTT.

The chain carries TRBV7-9 and TRBJ2-7; tentative D call: TRBD1 (6 bases). CDR1 and CDR2 from the germline V gene are SEHNR and FQNEAQ (reference sequence). The V end was cut by 1 base, the J end by 2 bases, with 15 bases between. CDR3 length: 16 amino acids. As DNA, the CDR3 is TGTGCCAGCAGCTTAGTGGGGGACAAAGGGACCTACGAGCAGTACTTC. Amino acid sequence: CASSLVGDKGTYEQYF.

The chain uses TRBV4-1 and TRBJ2-2; 8 positions agree with TRBD2. The CDR3 is made up of 19 amino acids. Trimming cost V 0 bases and J 5 bases; bases outside gene matches: 14. Germline V gene data show CDR1 as MGHRA and CDR2 as YSYEKL. The CDR3 spells CASSQDFPLAGGLTGELFF. The DNA for the CDR3 is TGCGCCAGCAGCCAAGATTTTCCGTTGGCGGGAGGCTTGACCGGGGAGCTGTTTTTT.

The chain links TRBV6-5 to TRBJ2-7; D call uncertain. The CDR3 contains 15 residues. The germline V gene encodes CDR1 MNHEY and CDR2 SVGAGI. Deletions cut 4 bases from V and 2 bases from J, with 15 bases between. CDR3 residues: CASSSIDTATYEQYF. The CDR3 DNA reads TGTGCCAGCAGTTCCATTGACACCGCTACCTACGAGCAGTACTTC.

The chain carries TRBV15 and TRBJ2-3, with D possibly being TRBD1 (6 bases). Between the trimmed V and J ends, which lost 0 bases and 3 bases, there was a span of 10 bases. CDR3 length: 15 amino acids. The germline V gene has CDR1 LNHNV and CDR2 YYDKDF (reference sequence). CDR3 in DNA: TGTGCCACCAGCAGAGATGGCCAGGGGACAGATACGCAGTATTTT. Its translation: CATSRDGQGTDTQYF.

This chain links TRBV4-1 with TRBJ2-1; 10 bases map to TRBD2. The CDR3 is 15 residues long. Germline CDR1 and CDR2: MGHRA and YSYEKL. V gave up 2 bases and J gave up 8 bases; unmatched junction bases: 6. The CDR3 DNA is TGCGCCAGCAGCCAACTAGCGGGAGACGGGGATGAGCAGTTCTTC. This encodes CASSQLAGDGDEQFF.